This T cell receptor beta chain was sequenced for a study of circulating CD8 cells and anti-PD-1 response in melanoma. CDR3 length equals 13 residues. Germline values: CDR1 MDHEN, CDR2 SYDVKM. V dropped 10 bases and J dropped 9; count of bases not matched to a gene: 9. The QIAseq Immune Repertoire TCR panel built the libraries from around 15 ng of total RNA. A single record per CDR3 protein comes from TCRdb applying MiXCR to the reads. Of a few hundred distinct CDR3 sequences listed, about 15% are singletons. This clonotype was found a few times. Four subsets defined by PD-1 and/or TIGIT were sorted from live CD3+CD8+TCRalphabeta+ cells.

This receptor was obtained from a human donor with melanoma. The donor label of this sample is uncertain. Some clones in this sample may be carry-over from other donors' samples. The gene calls are TRBV28 and TRBJ1-6; 7 bases are shared with TRBD1. Here the sequenced sample was CD8+ T cells from PBMCs, taken at baseline or after one month of anti-PD-1 therapy (not recorded which). Here the CDR3 reads CAIRQGWGSPLHF. CDR3 nucleotide sequence: TGTGCCATCAGACAGGGTTGGGGTTCACCCCTCCACTTT. Based on the CDR3 plus reference TRBV28 and TRBJ1-6, the full variable domain is DVKVTQSSRYLVKRTGEKVFLECVQDMDHENMFWYRQDPGLGLRLIYFSYDVKMKEKGDIPEGYSVSREKKERFSLILESASTNQTSMYLCAIRQGWGSPLHFGNGTRLTVT.